Below, one T cell receptor (beta chain) is given with its context. Its antigen is still unknown. This CDR3 has 16 residues. V was pared by 5 bases and J by 6 bases, with 5 bases of the junction left unmatched. Germline CDR1 reads SGHTA; CDR2 reads FQGTGA. In nominal health when sampled, donors likely had unrecorded immune exposures nonetheless. Both 60 Vbeta primers and 13 Jbeta primers went into the PCR. This table comes from immunoSEQ multiplex PCR, and its TCRdb copy is limited to in-frame clones, with some not included. The repertoire holds a few hundred thousand clones, with 80% to 95% as singletons. The data belong to a study of cytomegalovirus exposure and HLA in healthy donors. General observations from the study: In a later analysis, TCR beta V- and J-gene trimming showed a link to a missense DCLRE1C variant. Later analysis suggested links between common viral pathogens and several top significant clusters.

Sequenced sample: PBMCs. This receptor was identified in a girl aged 2 to 10 in good health and CMV-seronegative. The chain links TRBV7-3 to TRBJ2-3; 16 bases are a match to TRBD2. The CDR3, as DNA: TGTGCCAGCAGCACCGGGACTAGCGGGGGGGTGGATACGCAGTATTTT. It codes for CASSTGTSGGVDTQYF.